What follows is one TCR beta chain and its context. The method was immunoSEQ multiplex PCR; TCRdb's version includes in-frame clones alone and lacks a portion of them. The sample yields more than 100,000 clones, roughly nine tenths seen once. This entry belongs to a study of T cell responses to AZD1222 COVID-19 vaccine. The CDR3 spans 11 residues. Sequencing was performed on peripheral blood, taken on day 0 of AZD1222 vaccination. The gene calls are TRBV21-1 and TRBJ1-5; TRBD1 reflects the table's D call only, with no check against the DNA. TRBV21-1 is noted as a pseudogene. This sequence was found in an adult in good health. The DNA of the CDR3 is TGTGCCAGCGGCCCTCATCAGCCCCAGCATTTT. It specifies CASGPHQPQHF.